This TCR beta chain comes out of a study of PD-L1 blockade in urothelial cancer. The germline V and J ends were trimmed by 5 bases and 2 bases, with 15 bases remaining between them. The germline V gene encodes CDR1 LNHDA and CDR2 SQIVND (reference sequence). CDR3 length equals 15 residues. Profiled with immunoSEQ multiplex PCR; TCRdb holds only in-frame clones, not every one. The sample records approximately 110,000 clones, approximately 86% being singletons. Pretreatment and on-treatment samples were taken, numbering 1 to 8 per patient. This clonotype was obtained from a man in his forties or fifties with urothelial cancer. J is TRBJ1-2 and V is TRBV19; possibly TRBD1 for D (6 bases). Source: PBMCs, taken around atezolizumab (anti-PD-L1) treatment. CDR3 coding DNA: TGTGCCAGTAGTCTATCGGACGGACAGAACTATGGCTACACCTTC. This translates into CASSLSDGQNYGYTF.